The source of this T cell receptor beta chain is a study of T cells in Graves' hyperthyroidism and ophthalmopathy. Study results and limitations: Separating ophthalmopathy from stable hyperthyroidism was achieved by a 13 V-J model. A median approximately 6.5 months before onset, the model predicted ophthalmopathy.

Stable Graves' hyperthyroidism meant no ophthalmopathy progression within 18 months. It was 8 to 10 ml of fresh peripheral blood that supplied the PBMCs. CDR3 length equals 14 residues. Germline V CDR1 and CDR2: SGHNT, YENEEA. Trimming pared 0 bases from V and 4 bases from J, leaving 9 bases between. Comments on this clonotype: No antigen is known for it. A much larger clone differs by one base, so this may be a read error.

Amplification of TCR beta CDR3 regions was performed using RNA transcripts as template. First-round RT-PCR with HTBI primers amplified the TCR CDR3 region. TCRdb redid the calling of the multiplex PCR reads with MiXCR, one entry per CDR3 protein. The sample lists under 400,000 distinct CDR3 sequences; around 16% were seen once. Sequences were obtained from blood. The TCR sequence derives from a man aged 25 to 40 with Graves' hyperthyroidism. The chain joins TRBV11-3 to TRBJ2-5; unclear D gene. CDR3 protein: CASSLEGLLETQYF. The CDR3 DNA reads TGTGCCAGCAGCTTAGAAGGCCTGTTAGAGACCCAGTACTTC.